This TCR beta chain emerged from a study of blood T cell repertoires in COVID-19. Study-level background: COVID-19 samples from acute and convalescent phases originated in the United States, Italy and Spain. T cells, B-cell-depleted T cells, or PBMCs provided the cDNA or gDNA that served as material.

V shed 5 bases and J 4 bases; nucleotides not matched to a gene: 13. Germline loops: CDR1 LNHDA, CDR2 SQIVND (reference sequence). The CDR3 sequence is 18 residues long. As handled by the study authors: Estimation of nucleated cell counts was performed using reference gene primer amplification. Assay used: immunoSEQ multiplex PCR; TCRdb lists only in-frame clones, some missing. Clone size and the V and J calls come from that table; the DNA yielded D and trimming. The top ten clones hold under 8.5% of a sample with roughly 83,000 clones, approximately 85% of them seen once. The chain links TRBV19 to TRBJ2-3; 12 bases are shared with TRBD2. The source of this sequence is a man in his forties or fifties with active COVID-19. The specimen sequenced was peripheral blood. CDR3 DNA sequence: TGTGCCAGTAGTCGAAAAGCTAGCGGGGGGGCCAGGGCAGATACGCAGTATTTT. It is translated as CASSRKASGGARADTQYF.